Sequencing of this TCR beta chain was carried out in a study of T cells in Graves' hyperthyroidism and ophthalmopathy. With a duration under 2 months, the hyperthyroidism was newly diagnosed in patients aged 18 to 65. Extraction of PBMCs used roughly 10 ml of fresh peripheral blood. RNA transcripts gave rise to amplified TCR beta CDR3 regions. An initial round of RT-PCR targeting the TCR CDR3 relied on the HTBI primer set. TCRdb reprocessed the multiplex PCR reads via MiXCR and lists one record per CDR3 protein. The sample includes 90,000 to 120,000 distinct CDR3 sequences, 15% to 20% of them seen just once. This clonotype was found many times. Its cognate antigen is unknown. Broader study findings: The blood repertoire included most of the expanded thyroid clonotypes above 0.001.

The sample taken for sequencing was blood. This clonotype was obtained from a woman between 50 and 59 years old with Graves' hyperthyroidism.

CDR3 residues: CASSLAGQGTNNSPLHF. Written as DNA, the CDR3 is TGTGCCAGCAGCTTAGCCGGACAGGGAACCAATAATTCACCCCTCCACTTT. The chain is built from TRBV7-2 and TRBJ1-6, with TRBD1 matching over 8 bases. CDR3 length: 17 amino acids. Germline V gene lookup returns CDR1 SGHTA and CDR2 FQGNSA. After removal of 0 bases from V and 5 bases from J, the junction contained 6 bases not matched to a gene.